What follows are 27 T cell receptor beta chains derived from one specimen sequenced in a study of OX40 agonist ivuxolimab in advanced cancers. Sequencing used immunoSEQ multiplex PCR; TCRdb keeps in-frame clones, though not all of them. This table holds 34,000 or so clones, just under 90% found once. The specimen comprised CD4+ or CD8+ T cells sorted from blood, sampled in a trial of the OX40 agonist ivuxolimab. The receptor source for this set is an adult with an advanced solid tumor such as melanoma, head and neck, liver or kidney cancer.

The rearrangement joins TRBV4-2 to TRBJ2-7; 8 bases are shared with TRBD2. Germline V gene data show CDR1 as LGHNA and CDR2 as YNFKEQ. Trimming cost V 0 bases and J 1 base; bases outside gene matches: 8. This CDR3 contains 17 residues. CDR3 coding DNA: TGTGCCAGCAGCCAAGAAATCCTCGGGGGGGTATCCTACGAGCAGTACTTC. It is translated as CASSQEILGGVSYEQYF.

The chain uses TRBV28 and TRBJ2-7, with unresolved D. Between the trimmed V and J ends, which lost 3 bases and 3 bases, there was a span of 12 bases. Germline V gene lookup returns CDR1 MDHEN and CDR2 SYDVKM. The CDR3 totals 14 residues. CDR3: CASSFFGIDYEQYF. The CDR3 DNA reads as TGTGCCAGCAGTTTTTTTGGGATTGACTACGAGCAGTACTTC. Supplemented by reference TRBV28 and TRBJ2-7, the full variable domain reads DVKVTQSSRYLVKRTGEKVFLECVQDMDHENMFWYRQDPGLGLRLIYFSYDVKMKEKGDIPEGYSVSREKKERFSLILESASTNQTSMYLCASSFFGIDYEQYFGPGTRLTVT.

A remark on this clone: Germline is not matched at one junction end, which may reflect a read error. This rearrangement joins TRBV7-6 to TRBJ2-2, with 11 positions matching TRBD2. CDR1 is SGHVS and CDR2 is FNYEAQ in the germline V gene. The CDR3 spans 21 residues. The CDR3 here is CASSLAKGLAGGLWDTGELFF. The CDR3 nucleotides are TGTGCCAGCAGCCTAGCAAAGGGGTTAGCGGGAGGGCTTTGGGACACCGGGGAGCTGTTTTTT.

The J gene is TRBJ2-2, the V gene TRBV5-4, with 11 bases lining up with TRBD1. The ends lost 4 bases at V and 3 bases at J; junction bases unmatched: 8. Germline-derived CDR1 and CDR2 are SGHNT and YYREEE (reference sequence). The CDR3 runs 17 residues. The CDR3 is CASSPLGTGGDTGELFF. Here the CDR3 DNA reads TGTGCCAGCAGCCCCCTCGGGACAGGGGGGGACACCGGGGAGCTGTTTTTT.

The V gene is TRBV5-1, the J gene TRBJ1-5; TRBD1 matches at 7 bases. In germline, CDR1 is SGHRS, CDR2 YFSETQ. The ends lost 4 bases at V and 1 base at J; junction bases unmatched: 2. The CDR3 sequence is 14 residues long. The CDR3 region has the DNA TGCGCCAGCAGCACAGGGGAGAGCAATCAGCCCCAGCATTTT. It codes for CASSTGESNQPQHF.

V gene TRBV11-3 combines with J gene TRBJ2-1; no clear D gene. The CDR3 runs to 13 residues. The germline CDR1 and CDR2 sequences are SGHNT and YENEEA. Trimming left V 4 bases short and J 1 base short, with 5 bases between. CDR3 region: CASSSDSYNEQFF. DNA for the CDR3: TGTGCCAGCAGCTCCGATTCCTACAATGAGCAGTTCTTC.

With regard to this clone: One end of the junction fails to match germline, which may point to a read error. The V gene is TRBV7-7, the J gene TRBJ1-1; D unclear. The CDR3 sequence is 13 residues long. Germline values: CDR1 SSHAT, CDR2 FNYEAQ (reference sequence). DNA for the CDR3: TGTGCTAGCAGCTTGGGGTGGGGCACTGAAGCTTTCTTT. Its translation is CASSLGWGTEAFF.

The sample holds one count of this clone. This chain joins TRBV2 and TRBJ1-2; no definite D call. The length of the CDR3 is 10 residues. The ends were cut back, 7 bases at V and 5 bases at J, with 5 bases in the middle. In germline, CDR1 is SNHLY, CDR2 FYNNEI. CDR3 sequence (DNA): TGTGCCAGCAATTATTATGGCTACACCTTC. Translating gives CASNYYGYTF.

CDR3 nucleotide sequence: TGTGCCAGCAGTTACCAAGGAGCCTACGAGCAGTACTTC. Amino acid sequence: CASSYQGAYEQYF. The rearrangement uses TRBV6-5 and TRBJ2-7, with D unresolved. This CDR3 has 13 amino acids. The germline V gene has CDR1 MNHEY and CDR2 SVGAGI. V lost 2 bases, J lost 2 bases, and 7 bases lay in between.

The DNA of the CDR3 is TGTGCCAGCAGTTTTTGGCAAAGCTCCTACAATGAGCAGTTCTTC. Translating gives CASSFWQSSYNEQFF. The gene calls are TRBV28 and TRBJ2-1; D remains unclear. The ends were cut back, 3 bases at V and 0 bases at J, with 9 bases in the middle. Germline V gives CDR1 MDHEN, CDR2 SYDVKM. The CDR3 runs 15 residues.

This chain joins TRBV9 and TRBJ2-1; 9 bases align to TRBD1. The junction had 7 bases not matched to a gene; V was cut back by 4 bases and J by 8 bases. CDR1 and CDR2 from the germline V gene are SGDLS and YYNGEE. This CDR3 is 14 amino acids long. CDR3 sequence (DNA): TGTGCCAGCAGCACCACAGGGGGCTCTGATGAGCAGTTCTTC. Amino acids: CASSTTGGSDEQFF.

A single count supports this clone. This chain uses TRBV7-3 with TRBJ1-1; weak D call: TRBD1 (5 bases). The CDR3 consists of 15 residues. Germline CDR1 SGHTA, CDR2 FQGTGA. The V end lost 1 base, the J end lost 1 base, and 10 bases lay between the germline ends. The CDR3 sequence: CASSLRGVRNTEAFF. The CDR3, as DNA: TGTGCCAGCAGCTTAAGAGGGGTACGGAACACTGAAGCTTTCTTT.

The V call is TRBV11-2, the J call TRBJ2-7, with D maybe TRBD1 (5 bases). The CDR3 runs 14 residues. V lost 3 bases and J lost 1, with 10 bases in between. Looked up from germline, CDR1 is SGHAT and CDR2 is FQNNGV. In DNA form, the CDR3 reads TGTGCCAGCAGCTTTTACTCAGGGTCCTACGAGCAGTACTTC. Protein sequence: CASSFYSGSYEQYF.

The chain joins TRBV28 to TRBJ1-1; D not resolved. The germline gives CDR1 MDHEN, CDR2 SYDVKM. This CDR3 contains 13 residues. V was cut by 10 bases and J by 3 bases, with 15 bases left in between. In DNA form, the CDR3 reads TGTGCCACGAGAACCTGGCGGGACACTGAAGCTTTCTTT. Translating gives CATRTWRDTEAFF.

The gene calls are TRBV9 and TRBJ1-3; a weak D match, TRBD1 (6 bases). CDR1 and CDR2 (germline): SGDLS, YYNGEE. V was pared by 0 bases and J by 2 bases, with 9 bases between. The CDR3 is 15 amino acids. The CDR3 DNA reads TGTGCCAGCAGCGTAGACCGGGGGCCTGGAAACACCATATATTTT. Residues: CASSVDRGPGNTIYF.

The chain uses TRBV27 and TRBJ2-1; 12 bases are shared with TRBD1. The CDR3 spans 14 residues. Germline trimming cut 6 bases from V and 7 bases from J; bases unmatched to any gene: 4. CDR1 is MNHEY, CDR2 SMNVEV, per germline (reference sequence). CDR3 bases: TGTGCCAGCAGCTGGGACAGGGGGCTGAATGAGCAGTTCTTC. It encodes CASSWDRGLNEQFF.

The chain couples TRBV6-9 to TRBJ2-1; a weak D match, TRBD2 (5 bases). The germline V gene has CDR1 MNHGY and CDR2 SVAAGI. Trimming shortened V by 6 bases and J by 2 bases, and 11 bases separated the two germline ends. The CDR3 spans 14 residues. Here the CDR3 reads CASRELVPYNEQFF. The CDR3 DNA sequence: TGTGCCAGCAGAGAACTAGTACCCTACAATGAGCAGTTCTTC.

This clone showed up just a few times. The chain uses TRBV7-6 and TRBJ2-2, with D unclear. Germline CDR1 reads SGHVS; CDR2 reads FNYEAQ. This CDR3 comprises 11 residues. V was clipped by 8 bases and J by 4 bases, with 5 bases between them. The CDR3, as DNA: TGTGCCAGCGATCTCACCGGGGAGCTGTTTTTT. The encoded protein is CASDLTGELFF. The full variable domain, with the rest looked up from reference TRBV7-6 and TRBJ2-2, is GAGVSQSPRYKVTKRGQDVALRCDPISGHVSLYWYRQALGQGPEFLTYFNYEAQQDKSGLPNDRFSAERPEGSISTLTIQRTEQRDSAMYRCASDLTGELFFGEGSRLTVL.

The chain recombines TRBV9 with TRBJ2-7; 7 nucleotides align to TRBD2. The CDR3 runs 15 residues. The germline gives CDR1 SGDLS, CDR2 YYNGEE. V lost 0 bases to trimming and J lost 3 bases; unmatched junction nucleotides: 6. The CDR3 DNA reads TGTGCCAGCAGCGTAGGGACTGCGGGGGACTACGAGCAGTACTTC. Amino acid sequence: CASSVGTAGDYEQYF.

The rearrangement uses TRBV7-2 and TRBJ2-5; 11 bases align to TRBD2. The J call may be mistaken, given a closer DNA end match to TRBJ2-7. This CDR3 is 15 amino acids long. Germline CDR1 and CDR2: SGHTA and FQGNSA. The CDR3 nucleotides are TGTGCCAGCAGCTTAGGTCTAGCGGGAGGTAACGAGCAGTACTTC. This encodes CASSLGLAGGNEQYF.

V is TRBV5-1 and J is TRBJ2-7; tentative D call: TRBD2 (6 bases). The length of the CDR3 is 17 residues. The V and J ends lost 0 bases and 0 bases respectively, with 16 bases between them. From germline, CDR1 is SGHRS and CDR2 YFSETQ. This CDR3 reads CASSLVGYAGSSYEQYF. In DNA, the CDR3 is TGCGCCAGCAGCTTGGTTGGTTATGCGGGGAGCTCCTACGAGCAGTACTTC.

The rearrangement links TRBV9 to TRBJ1-6; D gene uncertain. Trimming left V 3 bases short and J 12 bases short, with 13 bases between. The germline gives CDR1 SGDLS, CDR2 YYNGEE. This CDR3 has 13 residues. CDR3 loop: CASSGVASRPLHF. DNA of the CDR3: TGTGCCAGCAGCGGAGTGGCCTCCCGACCCCTCCACTTT.

This chain uses TRBV6-1 with TRBJ1-1; D is uncertain. V dropped 9 bases and J dropped 4 bases, with 6 bases sitting between them. Germline lookup yields CDR1 MNHNS and CDR2 SASEGT. This CDR3 contains 10 residues. Written as DNA, the CDR3 is TGTGCCAGTCGGGGCACTGAAGCTTTCTTT. It is translated as CASRGTEAFF.

The gene calls are TRBV13 and TRBJ2-3; TRBD2 matches 15 bases. Germline V lookup: CDR1 PRHDT, CDR2 FYEKMQ (reference sequence). V dropped 5 bases and J dropped 3; count of bases not matched to a gene: 9. The CDR3 has 18 residues. CDR3 sequence (DNA): TGTGCCAGCAGCCCAAGGACTAGCGGGGGGGCTGAGACAGATACGCAGTATTTT. Protein product: CASSPRTSGGAETDTQYF.

The V gene is TRBV19, the J gene TRBJ1-1; no clear D. The CDR3 spans 18 residues. Germline-derived CDR1 and CDR2 are LNHDA and SQIVND (reference sequence). Trimming removed 7 bases from V and 1 base from J, with 25 bases in between. The DNA of the CDR3 is TGTGCCAGTAACTTAACCGCCGGGATACAGCTCCCGAACACTGAAGCTTTCTTT. This sequence encodes CASNLTAGIQLPNTEAFF. Based on the CDR3 plus reference TRBV19 and TRBJ1-1, the full variable domain is DGGITQSPKYLFRKEGQNVTLSCEQNLNHDAMYWYRQDPGQGLRLIYYSQIVNDFQKGDIAEGYSVSREKKESFPLTVTSAQKNPTAFYLCASNLTAGIQLPNTEAFFGQGTRLTVV.

The chain carries TRBV10-3 and TRBJ2-3; 7 nucleotides line up with TRBD1. Trimming cost V 10 bases and J 0 bases; bases outside gene matches: 7. The CDR3 is 14 amino acids. Germline V gives CDR1 ENHRY, CDR2 SYGVKD. The CDR3 is CASTGALSTDTQYF. In DNA form, the CDR3 reads TGTGCCAGTACAGGGGCCCTTAGCACAGATACGCAGTATTTT.

This chain joins TRBV9 and TRBJ1-2; D ambiguous. The CDR3 runs to 12 residues. V lost 0 bases to trimming and J lost 8 bases, with 8 bases between them. The germline V gene has CDR1 SGDLS and CDR2 YYNGEE. In DNA form, the CDR3 reads TGTGCCAGCAGCGTAGATCGTTCGGGCTACACCTTC. Its protein is CASSVDRSGYTF.